This T cell receptor (beta chain) was sequenced during a study of T cells in localized non-small cell lung cancer (dated by TCRdb to the early 2020s). The study in broad terms: The study analyzed T cell repertoires of 200 to 250 early-stage NSCLC patients, comparing tumors and uninvolved tumor-adjacent lungs. The cohort was made up of hundreds of treatment-naive NSCLC patients whose localized lung tumors had been resected. Of the NSCLC patients, fewer than 150 were male and approximately 110 were female, and the mean age was around 70 years.

Paper-wide results and their limitations: Higher T cell density in blood was associated with longer overall survival, whereas higher clonality in adjacent lung was associated with shorter survival. Of the top 100 tumor clones, a median of roughly 53 were detected in paired uninvolved adjacent lung; approximately 30 were also among that lung's top 100. Because the study design was exploratory, TCR variables were selected using unadjusted p-values without false-discovery rate correction. Because multi-region sequencing of the tumors was not done, intratumor heterogeneity could not be ruled out. Uninvolved tumor-adjacent lung showed the highest T cell clonality, higher than tumor, which suggests more focused antigenic responses in the adjacent lung.

About this clone: Its cognate antigen has yet to be identified. Per-base qualities were not stored, and no clone one base away is much larger.

At diagnosis, tumor, uninvolved tumor-adjacent lung and peripheral blood were collected and then preserved as a mix of FFPE and fresh-frozen material. TCR beta CDR3 regions were sequenced from DNA using the immunoSEQ Assay. The source study handled its data this way. To compute T cell density, TCR beta template counts were normalized to usable DNA, which was estimated by amplifying housekeeping genes. Using the preseqR package, richness was estimated by extrapolating to 120,000 templates for tissue samples and 400,000 templates for PBMC samples. Clonality was calculated as one minus Pielou's evenness. Tissue-enriched TCRs were identified by differential abundance testing using productive amino-acid clonotypes, minimum total count 5 and alpha 0.1. The Jaccard Index and the Morisita Overlap Index were used to quantify repertoire overlap between compartments. TCR beta CDR3s were clustered by GLIPH together with public tetramer-defined viral CDR3s, and at least three viral sequences plus V-gene enrichment were required for viral motifs. Sourced from immuneACCESS, this table was stored by TCRdb with only in-frame sequences that have V and J called. A share of the clones is absent; for the studies checked, an unresolved V gene accounts for under half, and the remainder has no known explanation. Clonal size and the V and J genes are those of that table, whereas D and trimming came from the DNA. The sample data list about 7,000 clones, and 23% of these were observed just once. The top ten clones comprise around 3.3% of the sample.

The sequencing here drew on lung tumor tissue, taken before any cancer treatment. The sequence was collected from a man aged 40-75 years with stage III squamous cell lung carcinoma.

The CDR3 has the sequence CASSSYPGELFF. Read as DNA, the sequence is TGTGCCAGCTCATCCTACCCCGGGGAGCTGTTTTTT. The chain was built from TRBV18 and TRBJ2-2; the D segment cannot be called with confidence. CDR1 KGHSH and CDR2 LQKENI are derived from the germline V gene. The V end loses 5 bases and the J end loses 6 bases, and a stretch of 7 bases separates them. There are 12 amino acids in the CDR3, from cysteine to phenylalanine inclusive. This entry keeps only the CDR3 DNA: 36 bases, framed from base 1.